The 30 T cell receptor beta chains listed next were all sequenced from one sample in a study of blood T cell repertoires in COVID-19. Sequenced by immunoSEQ multiplex PCR; TCRdb stores in-frame clones only, minus some. This table holds about 120,000 clones, 85% to 90% found once. The source material was peripheral blood. Receptors were obtained from a woman in her 70s with acute or convalescent COVID-19.

The chain combines TRBV4-1 with TRBJ2-2, with a weak D call TRBD2 (6 bases). The CDR3 has 13 amino acids. Germline lookup yields CDR1 MGHRA and CDR2 YSYEKL. Trimming took 1 base from V and 9 from J, leaving 9 bases between them. The CDR3 loop reads CASSQVGGRELFF. The DNA of the CDR3 is TGCGCCAGCAGCCAAGTCGGGGGTAGGGAGCTGTTTTTT.

The chain recombines TRBV29-1 with TRBJ2-5; the match to TRBD1 covers 9 bases. Per germline, CDR1 SQVTM and CDR2 ANQGSEA. V was pared by 5 bases and J by 7 bases, with 8 bases of the junction left unmatched. The CDR3 extends over 13 amino acids. CDR3 coding DNA: TGCAGCGTTAACAGGGGGCAAGGTTTGACCCAGTACTTC. Its protein is CSVNRGQGLTQYF.

This clone was counted a few times. V usage is TRBV4-2 and J usage is TRBJ1-5, with D perhaps TRBD1 (5 bases). Trimming shortened V by 5 bases and J by 2 bases, and 10 bases separated the two germline ends. Germline-derived CDR1 and CDR2 are LGHNA and YNFKEQ. This CDR3 is 14 amino acids long. This chain's CDR3 is CASSKGEGNQPQHF. CDR3 nucleotides: TGTGCCAGCAGCAAAGGGGAGGGCAATCAGCCCCAGCATTTT.

The rearrangement links TRBV10-1 to TRBJ2-3; 9 positions agree with TRBD2. V dropped 6 bases and J dropped 8; count of bases not matched to a gene: 9. Looked up from germline, CDR1 is WNHNN and CDR2 is SYGVQD (reference sequence). The CDR3 loop spans 14 amino acids. The CDR3 region has the DNA TGCGCCAGCAGCTCTAGCGGGGCTCCGGGTACGCAGTATTTT. Protein sequence: CASSSSGAPGTQYF.

This clone has a handful of counts. This sequence joins TRBV3-1 (or the pseudogene TRBV3-2) and TRBJ1-2; 9 bases are shared with TRBD1. CDR3 size: 15 residues. Germline trimming cut 2 bases from V and 0 bases from J; bases unmatched to any gene: 1. The germline V gene has CDR1 LGHDT and CDR2 YNNKEL (reference sequence). The CDR3 is CASSQRQGANYGYTF. The CDR3, as DNA: TGTGCCAGCAGCCAAAGACAGGGGGCTAACTATGGCTACACCTTC.

Remarks on this clone: The sample holds other DNA sequences that translate to the same CDR3. The CDR3 DNA sequence: TGTGCCAGCTCTCCCCAGGGGGCGACCTATGGCTACACCTTC. Translated, it gives CASSPQGATYGYTF. The rearrangement uses TRBV18 and TRBJ1-2, with 8 bases that match TRBD1. V shed 6 bases and J 4 bases; nucleotides not matched to a gene: 7. Germline V CDR1 and CDR2: KGHSH, LQKENI. The CDR3 is 14 amino acids.

This clone was counted once. The chain recombines TRBV20-1 with TRBJ1-1; D is unresolved. Per germline, CDR1 DFQATT and CDR2 SNEGSKA (reference sequence). This CDR3 is built from 14 residues. The V end lost 3 bases, the J end lost 3 bases, and 14 bases lay between the germline ends. The CDR3 region is CSASLGEWDTEAFF. The CDR3 nucleotides are TGCAGTGCTAGTCTTGGGGAGTGGGACACTGAAGCTTTCTTT.

The gene calls are TRBV12-3 or TRBV12-4 and TRBJ1-2, with TRBD1 matching 9 bases. This CDR3 is built from 13 residues. V was clipped by 6 bases and J by 4 bases; unmatched bases: 3. The CDR3 coding sequence is TGTGCCAGCAGCACGGGACAGGGCTATGGCTACACCTTC. This encodes CASSTGQGYGYTF.

In this sample, this clone turned up a few times. The chain joins TRBV20-1 to TRBJ1-2; D unclear. This CDR3 has 13 residues. From germline, CDR1 is DFQATT and CDR2 SNEGSKA (reference sequence). Trimming took 3 bases from V and 4 from J, leaving 12 bases between them. The CDR3 DNA follows: TGCAGTGCTAGTGGCGGGGTTGGCTATGGCTACACCTTC. Translation gives CSASGGVGYGYTF.

The chain employs TRBV3-1 (or the pseudogene TRBV3-2) and TRBJ1-6; perhaps TRBD1 as D (6 bases). Germline V CDR1 and CDR2: LGHDT, YNNKEL (reference sequence). V dropped 8 bases and J dropped 7 bases, with 9 bases sitting between them. CDR3 length equals 12 residues. Written as DNA, the CDR3 is TGTGCCAGCGCGGACAGCAATTCACCCCTCCACTTT. Protein: CASADSNSPLHF.

As DNA, the CDR3 is TGTGCCAGCAGCGGAGGGACAGGGGAAGGGGAAAAACTGTTTTTT. Its translation is CASSGGTGEGEKLFF. The rearrangement joins TRBV9 to TRBJ1-4; 10 bases line up with TRBD1. Per germline, CDR1 SGDLS and CDR2 YYNGEE. V lost 3 bases, J lost 8 bases, and 7 bases stayed unmatched. There are 15 residues in the CDR3.

The rearrangement joins TRBV6-5 to TRBJ2-3; 7 positions match TRBD1. CDR3 length: 14 residues. Looked up from germline, CDR1 is MNHEY and CDR2 is SVGAGI. V lost 6 bases and J lost 2; bases outside the gene matches: 5. This CDR3 reads CASRKQGYTDTQYF. Written as DNA, the CDR3 is TGTGCCAGCAGAAAACAGGGGTACACAGATACGCAGTATTTT.

The CDR3 DNA is TGTGCCAGCAGCTTGGGTGCAGGAAACACAGATACGCAGTATTTT. It yields the protein CASSLGAGNTDTQYF. The rearrangement uses TRBV5-4 and TRBJ2-3; D remains unclear. V was trimmed by 0 bases and J by 2 bases, leaving 10 bases between them. The germline V gene has CDR1 SGHNT and CDR2 YYREEE (reference sequence). The CDR3 has 15 amino acids.

The count of this clone is one. This chain links TRBV6-5 with TRBJ2-7; the D gene is possibly TRBD1 (5 bases). Trimming removed 5 bases at V and 1 base at J, with 9 bases between. This CDR3 spans 13 amino acids. Germline V gene sequence: CDR1 MNHEY, CDR2 SVGAGI. CDR3 in DNA: TGTGCCAGCAGTCCAAGGGGATCCTACGAGCAGTACTTC. Protein sequence: CASSPRGSYEQYF.

V is TRBV28 and J is TRBJ2-1; a weak D match, TRBD1 (5 bases). V was cut by 3 bases and J by 0 bases, with 6 bases left in between. CDR3 length: 14 amino acids. Germline V gene data show CDR1 as MDHEN and CDR2 as SYDVKM. CDR3 protein: CASSFRGSYNEQFF. CDR3 coding DNA: TGTGCCAGCAGTTTTAGGGGCTCCTACAATGAGCAGTTCTTC.

The chain links TRBV9 to TRBJ2-2; the match to TRBD2 covers 8 bases. Trimming took 3 bases from V and 6 from J; bases not matched to a gene: 1. There are 13 residues in the CDR3. The germline gives CDR1 SGDLS, CDR2 YYNGEE. The CDR3 loop is CASSATSAGELFF. DNA of the CDR3: TGTGCCAGCAGCGCGACTAGCGCCGGGGAGCTGTTTTTT.

The V and J genes are TRBV12-3 or TRBV12-4 and TRBJ2-3; the D is unclear. V was trimmed by 4 bases and J by 3 bases, leaving 8 bases between them. The CDR3 length is 13 residues. CDR3 sequence reads: CASSSYVTDTQYF. In DNA, the CDR3 is TGTGCCAGCAGTTCCTATGTGACAGATACGCAGTATTTT.

The J gene is TRBJ2-2, the V gene TRBV28; TRBD1 aligns across 9 bases. This CDR3 has 16 residues. The germline V gene has CDR1 MDHEN and CDR2 SYDVKM. V shed 6 bases, J shed 7 bases, and the junction held 12 bases outside the gene matches. The CDR3 bases are TGTGCCAGCAGACCCCCGGGACAGGGACTAAACGGGGAGCTGTTTTTT. Residues: CASRPPGQGLNGELFF.

V usage is TRBV7-9 and J usage is TRBJ1-1; tentatively, D is TRBD1 (6 bases). V dropped 5 bases and J dropped 1 base, with 11 bases sitting between them. Germline V gene lookup returns CDR1 SEHNR and CDR2 FQNEAQ (reference sequence). This CDR3 region has 14 residues. In nucleotides, the CDR3 is TGTGCCAGCAGCCGAAGGGACACGAACACTGAAGCTTTCTTT. This encodes CASSRRDTNTEAFF.

The V gene is TRBV19, the J gene TRBJ2-2; D unclear. The CDR3 is 14 residues long. Germline V gene lookup returns CDR1 LNHDA and CDR2 SQIVND (reference sequence). V lost 1 base and J lost 4, with 7 bases in between. The CDR3 here is CASSIAQTTGELFF. Here the CDR3 DNA reads TGTGCCAGTAGTATAGCACAGACCACCGGGGAGCTGTTTTTT.

This chain links TRBV6-4 with TRBJ2-5; 11 bases line up with TRBD2. J lost 5 bases, V lost 2 bases, and 16 bases had no gene match. The germline gives CDR1 MRHNA, CDR2 SNTAGT. This CDR3 is built from 19 residues. CDR3 nucleotide sequence: TGTGCCAGCAGTGACCCCAGAGGCGGGACTAGCGGTGTTGAGGAGACCCAGTACTTC. This translates into CASSDPRGGTSGVEETQYF.

The chain carries TRBV7-9 and TRBJ1-4; maybe TRBD1 (5 bases). Germline CDR1 reads SEHNR; CDR2 reads FQNEAQ (reference sequence). Between the trimmed V and J ends, which lost 0 bases and 8 bases, there was a span of 10 bases. The CDR3 is 14 amino acids. In nucleotides, the CDR3 is TGTGCCAGCAGCTTAGCAGGGGTTGACGAAAAACTGTTTTTT. Amino acids: CASSLAGVDEKLFF.

Only one count was recorded for this clone. V is TRBV5-1 and J is TRBJ2-7, with 9 bases aligning to TRBD1. The CDR3 has 14 residues. CDR1 is SGHRS and CDR2 is YFSETQ in the germline V gene. V gave up 4 bases and J gave up 6 bases; unmatched junction bases: 8. In DNA, the CDR3 is TGCGCCAGCAGCCCCGGGACAGGGTCGGGCGAGCAGTACTTC. Translating it yields CASSPGTGSGEQYF.

The genes are TRBV2 and TRBJ1-5, with TRBD1 identical over 7 bases. Germline CDR1 is SNHLY and CDR2 is FYNNEI. The CDR3 has 15 residues. V trimming: 6 bases; J trimming: 2 bases; junction bases outside the gene matches: 7. The DNA of the CDR3 is TGTGCCAGCAGCATAACTCAGGGGGGCAATCAGCCCCAGCATTTT. This translates into CASSITQGGNQPQHF.

The chain carries TRBV9 and TRBJ1-4, with D maybe TRBD1 (5 bases). V was trimmed by 3 bases and J by 5 bases, leaving 11 bases between them. The CDR3 loop spans 14 amino acids. The germline gives CDR1 SGDLS, CDR2 YYNGEE. In nucleotides, the CDR3 is TGTGCCAGCAGCGCCTGGCAGGGAAATGAAAAACTGTTTTTT. This codes for CASSAWQGNEKLFF.

The chain recombines TRBV7-7 with TRBJ2-1; 7 positions match TRBD1. The CDR3 spans 14 residues. CDR1 is SSHAT and CDR2 is FNYEAQ in the germline V gene (reference sequence). V gave up 5 bases and J gave up 6 bases; unmatched junction bases: 7. CDR3 residues: CASSPNRGSNEQFF. The DNA for the CDR3 is TGTGCCAGCAGCCCGAACAGGGGTTCCAATGAGCAGTTCTTC.

The rearrangement links TRBV4-1 to TRBJ2-7; 13 bases are a match to TRBD2. The CDR3 has 18 amino acids. Per germline, CDR1 MGHRA and CDR2 YSYEKL. J was trimmed by 0 bases and V by 4 bases; bases with no gene match: 9. CDR3 in amino acids: CASSRVPGLAGSSYEQYF. The CDR3, as DNA: TGCGCCAGCAGCCGGGTTCCGGGACTAGCGGGGAGCTCCTACGAGCAGTACTTC.

This sequence joins TRBV28 and TRBJ1-2; 7 bases map to TRBD1. This CDR3 region has 15 residues. Losses at the gene ends were 6 bases for V and 2 bases for J; bases not matched to a gene: 9. The V gene's germline CDR1 is MDHEN and CDR2 SYDVKM. CDR3 sequence: CASRNPGQSNYGYTF. CDR3 coding DNA: TGTGCCAGCAGAAACCCGGGACAGTCCAACTATGGCTACACCTTC.

This chain links TRBV19 with TRBJ2-7; the D gene is possibly TRBD1 (5 bases). Germline CDR1 and CDR2: LNHDA and SQIVND (reference sequence). This CDR3 comprises 17 residues. Trimming removed 2 bases at V and 0 bases at J, with 17 bases between. As DNA, the CDR3 is TGTGCCAGTAGTATAAAGTCGGGCAGGGTCAGCTCCTACGAGCAGTACTTC. As protein: CASSIKSGRVSSYEQYF.

The V gene is TRBV9, the J gene TRBJ1-5; D possibly corresponds to TRBD1 (6 bases). Germline CDR1 reads SGDLS; CDR2 reads YYNGEE. This CDR3 is built from 13 residues. V was cut by 4 bases and J by 5 bases, with 10 bases left in between. CDR3 in DNA: TGTGCCAGCAGCCCACAGGGAGATCAGCCCCAGCATTTT. This sequence encodes CASSPQGDQPQHF.